Listed below are T cell receptor beta chains from one sample, sequenced in a study of response to subunit inactivated influenza vaccine. TCRdb reanalysed the RT-PCR reads using MiXCR and keeps one entry per CDR3 protein. The sample has about 570,000 distinct CDR3 sequences, 11% seen once; the top ten hold 11%. This same sample was also part of a study on T cells expressing NK-cell markers.

The sequencing here drew on PBMCs from blood, taken on the day of vaccination. The source of these receptors is a man aged 50-59 years who received an inactivated influenza vaccine. The CDR3 runs from the conserved cysteine through the conserved F or W. Each record gives: V gene, CDR3 length, J gene, CDR3 protein.

TRBV24-1	12	TRBJ2-2	CATSENTGELFF
TRBV7-2	15	TRBJ1-1	CASSLAGRMNTEAFF
TRBV6-1	13	TRBJ1-5	CASSELANQPQHF
TRBV20-1	13	TRBJ2-1	CSARDWKYNEQFF
TRBV6-1	15	TRBJ2-6	CASSETYSGANVLTF
TRBV5-1	15	TRBJ2-1	CASSFGDHPYNEQFF
TRBV20-1	12	TRBJ1-1	CSASLSYTEAFF
TRBV18	15	TRBJ2-2	CASSPGLLNTGELFF
TRBV7-8	13	TRBJ2-7	CASSLVVLGEQYF
TRBV28	13	TRBJ2-3	CASRLRFSDTQYF
TRBV20-1	14	TRBJ2-7	CSAREVPGAYEQYF
TRBV12-3/TRBV12-4	14	TRBJ2-5	CASSSTGGEETQYF
TRBV30	12	TRBJ2-5	CAWNRGGETQYF
TRBV5-1	17	TRBJ1-1	CASSLAGQVTGNTEAFF
TRBV20-1	13	TRBJ2-7	CSASGGWGYEQYF
TRBV20-1	10	TRBJ2-5	CSAPQETQYF
TRBV15	14	TRBJ1-1	CATSRGKGNTEAFF
TRBV28	15	TRBJ2-7	CASSLPSAFSYEQYF
TRBV13	13	TRBJ2-7	CASGYRGDYEQYF
TRBV2	13	TRBJ1-4	CASNVPGGEKLFF
TRBV14	15	TRBJ2-7	CASSQDAGRSYEQYF
TRBV20-1	12	TRBJ2-2	CSAMRDTGELFF
TRBV10-2	14	TRBJ2-3	CASSDWGRADTQYF
TRBV29-1	13	TRBJ2-7	CSVARQGDYEQYF
TRBV3-1	15	TRBJ2-1	CASSPGPSGRPPPFF
TRBV12-3/TRBV12-4	14	TRBJ1-1	CASLHGTGNTEAFF
TRBV2	16	TRBJ2-7	CASSEAGTGLSYEQYF
TRBV14	14	TRBJ2-5	CASSRRASGETQYF
TRBV2	13	TRBJ1-5	CASDSAGNQPQHF
TRBV10-3	15	TRBJ1-2	CAISESATGREGYTF
TRBV6-5	16	TRBJ2-1	CASSSYPPGQGGEQFF
TRBV7-8	14	TRBJ1-3	CASSSPTSGNTIYF
TRBV15	15	TRBJ2-7	CATSRGVVTNYEQYF
TRBV29-1	14	TRBJ2-1	CSVLRGLALNEQFF
TRBV6-1	14	TRBJ1-2	CASSRDPTNYGYTF
TRBV12-3/TRBV12-4	13	TRBJ1-1	CASSFSQGTEAFF
TRBV20-1	16	TRBJ2-3	CSARDWTGDITDTQYF
TRBV20-1	15	TRBJ2-1	CSARDGTSGSGEQFF
TRBV4-3	16	TRBJ2-7	CASSQASRDRAYEQYF
TRBV28	14	TRBJ2-7	CASSFLSGAYEQYF
TRBV6-5	15	TRBJ1-2	CASSYMAGGFAGYTF
TRBV20-1	16	TRBJ2-4	CSASWPIQGARNIQYF
TRBV4-1	16	TRBJ1-1	CASSQPFRGENTEAFF
TRBV6-1	15	TRBJ2-2	CASKTRTPHTGELFF
TRBV12-3/TRBV12-4	18	TRBJ1-5	CASSDYSFAQWRNQPQHF
TRBV12-3/TRBV12-4	14	TRBJ1-2	CASSFLGTNYGYTF
TRBV12-3/TRBV12-4	13	TRBJ2-5	CASSYGGEETQYF
TRBV29-1	12	TRBJ2-3	CSGDRGTDTQYF
TRBV6-5	17	TRBJ2-2	CASSYMGKGKGPGELFF
TRBV15	14	TRBJ2-3	CATSSGPVTDTQYF
TRBV7-9	15	TRBJ2-5	CASTRTSGGQETQYF
TRBV5-1	14	TRBJ2-7	CASSLGDGTYEQYF
TRBV10-3	16	TRBJ2-3	CAISDHRDRVSDTQYF
TRBV7-2	15	TRBJ1-4	CASSFPRGSNEKLFF